The text below deals with one TCR beta chain. Under the authors' procedure: Estimated nucleated cell counts came from reference gene primer amplification. Clones were sequenced by immunoSEQ multiplex PCR, and TCRdb holds only the in-frame ones, with some missing. V and J calls plus clone size are reproduced from that table; the DNA served to infer D and trimming. Among 120,000 to 150,000 clones listed, 80% to 90% were seen once. The data were obtained in a study of blood T cell repertoires in COVID-19. V lost 5 bases and J lost 7, with 15 bases in between. This CDR3 contains 14 residues. Germline CDR1 SGHTA, CDR2 FQGTGA.

The chain couples TRBV7-3 to TRBJ2-1; D is uncertain. The sequence derives from a human donor with acute or convalescent COVID-19. The donor label of this sample is uncertain. The specimen sequenced was peripheral blood. DNA for the CDR3: TGTGCCAGCAGCCCCCAGGCAGGCTCAAATGAGCAGTTCTTC. Its translation: CASSPQAGSNEQFF.